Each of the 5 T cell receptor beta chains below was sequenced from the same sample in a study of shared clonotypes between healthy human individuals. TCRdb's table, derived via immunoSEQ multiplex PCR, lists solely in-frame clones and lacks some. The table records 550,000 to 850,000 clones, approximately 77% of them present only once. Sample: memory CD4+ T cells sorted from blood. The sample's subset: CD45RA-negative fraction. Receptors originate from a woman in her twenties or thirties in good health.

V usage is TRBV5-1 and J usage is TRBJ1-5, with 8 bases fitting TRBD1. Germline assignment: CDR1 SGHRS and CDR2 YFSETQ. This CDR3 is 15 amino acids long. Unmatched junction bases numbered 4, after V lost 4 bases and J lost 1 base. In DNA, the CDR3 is TGCGCCAGCAGCACGACAGGGGCGAGCAATCAGCCCCAGCATTTT. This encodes CASSTTGASNQPQHF.

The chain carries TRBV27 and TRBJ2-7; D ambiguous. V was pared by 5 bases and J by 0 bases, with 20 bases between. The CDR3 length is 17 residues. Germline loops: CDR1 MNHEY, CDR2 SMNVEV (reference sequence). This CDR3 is CASSAGLRVRASYEQYF. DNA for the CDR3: TGTGCCAGCAGTGCTGGGCTTAGGGTTCGCGCCTCCTACGAGCAGTACTTC.

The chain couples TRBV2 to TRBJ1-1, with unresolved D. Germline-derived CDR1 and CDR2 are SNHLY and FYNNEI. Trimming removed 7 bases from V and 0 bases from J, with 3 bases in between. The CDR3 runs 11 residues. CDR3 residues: CASKVNTEAFF. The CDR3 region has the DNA TGTGCCAGCAAAGTGAACACTGAAGCTTTCTTT.

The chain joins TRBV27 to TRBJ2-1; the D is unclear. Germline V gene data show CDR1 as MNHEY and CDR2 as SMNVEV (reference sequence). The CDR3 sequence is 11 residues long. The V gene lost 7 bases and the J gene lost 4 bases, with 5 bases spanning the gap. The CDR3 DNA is TGTGCCAGCAAGGTATACAATGAGCAGTTCTTC. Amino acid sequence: CASKVYNEQFF.

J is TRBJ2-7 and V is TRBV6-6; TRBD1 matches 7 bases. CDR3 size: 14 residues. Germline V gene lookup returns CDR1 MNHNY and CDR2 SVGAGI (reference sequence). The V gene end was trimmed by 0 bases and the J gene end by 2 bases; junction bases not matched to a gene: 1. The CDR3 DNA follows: TGTGCCAGCAGTTACTCGGGACAGACCTACGAGCAGTACTTC. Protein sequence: CASSYSGQTYEQYF.